The 13 T cell receptor beta chains below all came from one sample that was sequenced in a study of PD-L1 blockade in urothelial cancer. Here immunoSEQ multiplex PCR was the method, and the copy in TCRdb shows in-frame clones only, minus some. The data show 45,000 to 60,000 clones, with 84% seen just once and about 5.3% held by the top ten. This material consisted of PBMCs, taken around atezolizumab (anti-PD-L1) treatment. The receptors stem from a man in his forties or fifties with urothelial cancer.

Turning to this clone: This sample includes further DNA sequences coding for the same CDR3. The CDR3 nucleotides read TGTGCCAGCAGCCCCCGAGCGGGAGCCTCCTACGAGCAGTACTTC. As protein: CASSPRAGASYEQYF. The V gene is TRBV7-2, the J gene TRBJ2-7; 8 bases fit TRBD2. V shed 5 bases and J 0 bases; nucleotides not matched to a gene: 6. CDR3 size: 15 residues. In germline, CDR1 is SGHTA, CDR2 FQGNSA.

This chain links TRBV5-1 with TRBJ1-3; 7 bases fit TRBD1. Looked up from germline, CDR1 is SGHRS and CDR2 is YFSETQ. The CDR3 extends over 15 amino acids. Trimming removed 3 bases from V and 5 bases from J; junction bases left unmatched: 8. The CDR3 bases are TGCGCCAGCAGCTCCCAGGGGGGACCCAGAAACACCATATATTTT. It yields the protein CASSSQGGPRNTIYF.

The V gene is TRBV9, the J gene TRBJ2-6, with D perhaps matching TRBD2 (5 bases). The CDR3 is made up of 18 amino acids. V was shortened by 3 bases and J by 0 bases, with 16 bases between the two germline ends. From germline, CDR1 is SGDLS and CDR2 YYNGEE. The CDR3 nucleotides read TGTGCCAGCAGCGCCCAGAGGACTGGTGGCTCTGGGGCCAACGTCCTGACTTTC. Translating it yields CASSAQRTGGSGANVLTF.

J is TRBJ2-3 and V is TRBV29-1, with 11 nucleotides matching TRBD2. Germline loops: CDR1 SQVTM, CDR2 ANQGSEA. The CDR3 is 15 residues long. J was trimmed by 10 bases and V by 5 bases; bases with no gene match: 14. Here the CDR3 reads CSVLLTSGGPQAQYF. The CDR3 DNA reads as TGCAGCGTTCTATTAACTAGCGGGGGACCCCAGGCGCAGTATTTT.

The CDR3 protein is CASRRSRDRGNEQYF. The CDR3, as DNA: TGTGCCAGCCGAAGGTCCCGAGACAGGGGCAACGAGCAGTACTTC. This chain connects TRBV6-1 to TRBJ2-7; 8 nucleotides line up with TRBD1. The CDR3 contains 15 residues. The germline CDR1 and CDR2 sequences are MNHNS and SASEGT. V gave up 8 bases and J gave up 5 bases; unmatched junction bases: 14.

The CDR3 sequence: CASSWPTGGESTGELFF. The CDR3 bases are TGCGCCAGCAGCTGGCCGACAGGGGGCGAGAGCACCGGGGAGCTGTTTTTT. V usage is TRBV5-1 and J usage is TRBJ2-2, with TRBD1 identical over 10 bases. Germline assignment: CDR1 SGHRS and CDR2 YFSETQ. This CDR3 is built from 17 residues. V shed 3 bases and J 4 bases; nucleotides not matched to a gene: 9.

The chain recombines TRBV7-9 with TRBJ2-3; possible D gene TRBD1, 6 bases. The CDR3 has 14 amino acids. The V end lost 5 bases, the J end lost 4 bases, and 13 bases lay between the germline ends. Germline CDR1 SEHNR, CDR2 FQNEAQ (reference sequence). CDR3 amino acids: CASSPQGFADTQYF. The CDR3 DNA sequence: TGTGCCAGCAGCCCTCAGGGGTTTGCAGATACGCAGTATTTT.

J is TRBJ1-4 and V is TRBV6-5; perhaps TRBD1 as D (5 bases). Per the germline V gene, CDR1 is MNHEY and CDR2 is SVGAGI. CDR3 length equals 14 residues. Trimming stripped 5 bases from V and 0 bases from J, with 7 bases between. The CDR3 nucleotides are TGTGCCAGCAGTCTAGGGGCAACTAATGAAAAACTGTTTTTT. Its protein is CASSLGATNEKLFF.

This clone came up once. This chain joins TRBV5-4 and TRBJ2-1; 8 nucleotides line up with TRBD2. V gave up 5 bases and J gave up 9 bases; unmatched junction bases: 10. The CDR3 is 14 amino acids. CDR1 SGHNT and CDR2 YYREEE come from the germline V gene (reference sequence). CDR3 sequence reads: CASRLPGGRTEQFF. In nucleotides, the CDR3 is TGTGCCAGCAGACTTCCCGGCGGGAGGACTGAGCAGTTCTTC.

The chain couples TRBV6-5 to TRBJ1-1, with a tentative D call TRBD1 (6 bases). V shed 2 bases and J shed 11 bases, with 15 bases lying between them. From germline, CDR1 is MNHEY and CDR2 SVGAGI. The CDR3 has 13 amino acids. CDR3 nucleotides: TGTGCCAGCAGTTACCCCCCCGGGGGGCGGGCTTTCTTT. It specifies CASSYPPGGRAFF.

This clone was counted a few times. The V gene is TRBV5-1, the J gene TRBJ1-2; a possible D gene is TRBD1 (5 bases). V gave up 1 base and J gave up 0 bases, with 10 bases separating them. This CDR3 spans 15 amino acids. Per germline, CDR1 SGHRS and CDR2 YFSETQ. The CDR3 DNA sequence: TGCGCCAGCAGCTTGTCAGGGTCCTCTAACTATGGCTACACCTTC. It is translated as CASSLSGSSNYGYTF.

This clone was recorded once. V is TRBV18 and J is TRBJ2-5, with 8 bases lining up with TRBD2. Germline CDR1 and CDR2: KGHSH and LQKENI. Trimming took 8 bases from V and 1 from J; bases not matched to a gene: 6. The CDR3 runs to 14 residues. Written as DNA, the CDR3 is TGTGCCAGCAGCGGGAGAGTCCTCCAAGAGACCCAGTACTTC. It specifies CASSGRVLQETQYF.

The rearrangement uses TRBV9 and TRBJ2-2, with TRBD2 matching 8 bases. J gave up 7 bases and V 5 bases, and 10 bases lay outside the gene matches. CDR1 is SGDLS and CDR2 is YYNGEE in the germline V gene. This CDR3 comprises 15 residues. The CDR3 nucleotides are TGTGCCAGCAGGTGGCGGGAGGACTCCCGCGGGGAGCTGTTTTTT. Its translation is CASRWREDSRGELFF.